The next 14 T cell receptor beta chains were all read from a single sample in a study of cytomegalovirus exposure and HLA in healthy donors. PCR involved 60 Vbeta and 13 Jbeta primers. Sequenced by immunoSEQ multiplex PCR; TCRdb stores in-frame clones only, minus some. The sample shows approximately 120,000 clones, more than 60% of them seen only once. Sequencing was done on a sample of PBMCs. These receptors originate from a woman aged 45-59 years in good health and CMV-seropositive.

This CDR3 is CASSQGQGAIHEQFF. The CDR3 DNA follows: TGTGCCAGCAGCCAGGGACAGGGGGCTATCCATGAGCAGTTCTTC. The rearrangement uses TRBV9 and TRBJ2-1; the match to TRBD1 covers 12 bases. V shed 4 bases, J shed 8 bases, and the junction held 7 bases outside the gene matches. CDR1 SGDLS and CDR2 YYNGEE come from the germline V gene. This CDR3 contains 15 residues.

The rearrangement links TRBV19 to TRBJ1-1; TRBD1 matches 11 bases. Looked up from germline, CDR1 is LNHDA and CDR2 is SQIVND (reference sequence). The CDR3 has 13 amino acids. The ends lost 5 bases at V and 10 bases at J; junction bases unmatched: 6. CDR3 protein: CASSFGQGAVAFF. The CDR3 DNA reads TGTGCCAGTAGTTTCGGACAGGGGGCCGTAGCTTTCTTT.

The V call is TRBV11-2, the J call TRBJ1-1; D is possibly TRBD1 (5 bases). The CDR3 contains 15 residues. Germline CDR1 and CDR2: SGHAT and FQNNGV. Deletions cut 3 bases from V and 10 bases from J, with 21 bases between. CDR3 DNA sequence: TGTGCCAGCAGCTTCTATCCCCGGGACTCCTTTACAGCTTTCTTT. Residues: CASSFYPRDSFTAFF.

This clone has just a few counts. This chain joins TRBV4-3 and TRBJ2-3, with 8 bases lining up with TRBD1. Trimming removed 3 bases from V and 2 bases from J; junction bases left unmatched: 7. Germline CDR1 LGHNA, CDR2 YSLEER. The CDR3 length is 16 residues. The DNA of the CDR3 is TGCGCCAGCAGCCAGTACCAGGGGGCAAACACAGATACGCAGTATTTT. Encoded protein: CASSQYQGANTDTQYF.

The V and J genes are TRBV10-3 and TRBJ2-7; 7 bases align to TRBD1. This CDR3 comprises 14 residues. Germline-derived CDR1 and CDR2 are ENHRY and SYGVKD. Unmatched junction bases numbered 7, after V lost 5 bases and J lost 3 bases. CDR3 protein: CAISSGTAFYEQYF. CDR3 nucleotides: TGTGCCATCAGTTCCGGGACAGCTTTCTACGAGCAGTACTTC.

CDR3: CASSWAGSTGELFF. The CDR3 region has the DNA TGCGCCAGCAGCTGGGCGGGCTCCACCGGGGAGCTGTTTTTT. The genes are TRBV5-1 and TRBJ2-2; perhaps TRBD2 as D (5 bases). Germline CDR1 reads SGHRS; CDR2 reads YFSETQ. There are 14 residues in the CDR3. V lost 3 bases to trimming and J lost 4 bases, with 10 bases between them.

The gene calls are TRBV13 and TRBJ2-7; 7 nucleotides match TRBD2. CDR3 length: 14 amino acids. With V trimmed by 6 bases and J by 2 bases, 7 bases remained unmatched. Germline V gene sequence: CDR1 PRHDT, CDR2 FYEKMQ (reference sequence). CDR3 protein: CASRLTGTTYEQYF. CDR3 coding DNA: TGTGCCAGCAGGTTGACCGGGACTACCTACGAGCAGTACTTC.

This clone was observed once. The V and J genes are TRBV7-8 and TRBJ1-3, with D tentatively TRBD1 (5 bases). Germline V gene lookup returns CDR1 SGHVS and CDR2 FQNEAQ. This CDR3 contains 16 residues. Trimming shortened V by 5 bases and J by 2 bases, and 16 bases separated the two germline ends. The CDR3 DNA sequence: TGTGCCAGCAGCCTAAGCGGGGCTCGTACTGGAAACACCATATATTTT. This gives the protein CASSLSGARTGNTIYF.

In DNA form, the CDR3 reads TGCGCCAGCAGCCTAATACAGGGGGATGGCTACACCTTC. It specifies CASSLIQGDGYTF. The chain is built from TRBV4-3 and TRBJ1-2, with 8 bases matching TRBD1. Germline V lookup: CDR1 LGHNA, CDR2 YSLEER. CDR3 size: 13 residues. Unmatched junction bases numbered 4, after V lost 4 bases and J lost 6 bases.

The chain combines TRBV9 with TRBJ2-5, with 7 bases aligning to TRBD2. The J segment lost 5 bases and the V segment lost 2 bases, leaving 9 bases of the junction unmatched. The CDR3 is made up of 15 amino acids. Germline V lookup: CDR1 SGDLS, CDR2 YYNGEE. The CDR3 loop is CASSVTSNLAETQYF. CDR3 DNA sequence: TGTGCCAGCAGCGTGACTAGCAACCTGGCGGAGACCCAGTACTTC.

This CDR3 reads CASSRDRLNTEAFF. In nucleotides, the CDR3 is TGTGCCAGCAGTCGGGACAGACTTAACACTGAAGCTTTCTTT. The gene calls are TRBV7-9 and TRBJ1-1, with TRBD1 identical over 7 bases. Germline loops: CDR1 SEHNR, CDR2 FQNEAQ (reference sequence). V dropped 6 bases and J dropped 2; count of bases not matched to a gene: 6. CDR3 length: 14 residues.

The gene calls are TRBV7-6 and TRBJ2-1, with D tentatively TRBD2 (5 bases). Trimming left V 5 bases short and J 8 bases short, with 16 bases between. The CDR3 contains 14 residues. CDR1 is SGHVS, CDR2 FNYEAQ, per germline. CDR3 in amino acids: CASSPGYLGHEQFF. CDR3 bases: TGTGCCAGCAGCCCGGGATACCTTGGTCATGAGCAGTTCTTC.

The J gene is TRBJ2-1, the V gene TRBV7-3; D may be TRBD2 (7 bases). The V gene's germline CDR1 is SGHTA and CDR2 FQGTGA. The CDR3 runs to 15 residues. V lost 5 bases and J lost 3, with 14 bases in between. CDR3 residues: CASSPGRGHYNEQFF. The CDR3 DNA reads TGTGCCAGCAGCCCGGGGAGGGGACACTACAATGAGCAGTTCTTC.

The chain carries TRBV6-1 and TRBJ1-1; TRBD1 might be the D (5 bases). Germline V gene data show CDR1 as MNHNS and CDR2 as SASEGT. The CDR3 consists of 14 residues. The ends were cut back, 4 bases at V and 6 bases at J, with 15 bases in the middle. The CDR3 protein is CASSAETEVPEAFF. As DNA, the CDR3 is TGTGCCAGCAGTGCGGAGACAGAAGTCCCTGAAGCTTTCTTT.